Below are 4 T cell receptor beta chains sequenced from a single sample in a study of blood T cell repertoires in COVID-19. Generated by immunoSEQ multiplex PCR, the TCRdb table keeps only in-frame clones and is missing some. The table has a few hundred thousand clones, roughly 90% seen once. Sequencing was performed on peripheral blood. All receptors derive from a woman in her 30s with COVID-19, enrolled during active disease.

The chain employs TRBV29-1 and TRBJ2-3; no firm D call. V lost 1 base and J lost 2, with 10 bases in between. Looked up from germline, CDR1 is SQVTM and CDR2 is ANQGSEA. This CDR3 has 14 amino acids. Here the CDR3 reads CSVEGYGDTDTQYF. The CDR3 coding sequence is TGCAGCGTTGAAGGCTACGGAGACACAGATACGCAGTATTTT.

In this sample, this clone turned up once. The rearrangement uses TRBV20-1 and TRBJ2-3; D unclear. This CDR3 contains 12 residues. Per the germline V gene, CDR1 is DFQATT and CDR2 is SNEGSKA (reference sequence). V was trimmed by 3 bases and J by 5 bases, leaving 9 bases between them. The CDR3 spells CSASPFLDTQYF. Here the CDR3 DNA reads TGCAGTGCTAGTCCCTTCCTAGATACGCAGTATTTT.

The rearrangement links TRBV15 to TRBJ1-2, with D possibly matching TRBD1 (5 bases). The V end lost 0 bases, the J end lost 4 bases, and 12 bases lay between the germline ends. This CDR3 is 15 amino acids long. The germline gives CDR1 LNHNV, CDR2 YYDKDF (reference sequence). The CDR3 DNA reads TGTGCCACCAGCAGAGAGGGCAGGGTGAGCTATGGCTACACCTTC. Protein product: CATSREGRVSYGYTF.

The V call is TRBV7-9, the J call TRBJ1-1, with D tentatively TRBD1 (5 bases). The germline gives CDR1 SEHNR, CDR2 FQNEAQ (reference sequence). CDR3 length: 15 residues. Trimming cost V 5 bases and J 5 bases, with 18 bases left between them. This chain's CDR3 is CASSPAAAGDTEAFF. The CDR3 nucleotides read TGTGCCAGCAGCCCAGCGGCGGCGGGGGATACTGAAGCTTTCTTT. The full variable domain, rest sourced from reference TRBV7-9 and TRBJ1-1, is DTGVSQNPRHKITKRGQNVTFRCDPISEHNRLYWYRQTLGQGPEFLTYFQNEAQLEKSRLLSDRFSAERPKGSFSTLEIQRTEQGDSAMYLCASSPAAAGDTEAFFGQGTRLTVV.